This note documents a single TCR beta chain sequence. These data come from a study of blood T cell repertoires in COVID-19. Study-level background: PBMCs, B-cell-depleted T cells, or T cells were the source of the cDNA or gDNA that made up the material.

Authors' methods: Scientists estimated how many nucleated cells there were by amplifying reference gene primers. Using immunoSEQ multiplex PCR, the repertoire was profiled, and TCRdb retains in-frame clones only, with some absent. V and J calls and clone size are as listed in that table; D and trimming were resolved from the DNA. The data show around 44,000 clones, roughly four fifths seen once. Deletions cut 1 base from V and 4 bases from J, with 8 bases between. The germline V gene has CDR1 SGHRS and CDR2 YFSETQ. The CDR3 runs 13 residues. The sample comprised peripheral blood. The source is a man aged 35-49 years with active or convalescent COVID-19. The chain links TRBV5-1 to TRBJ1-2; no firm D call. The CDR3 nucleotides are TGCGCCAGCAGCTTGTTAGAGGGCTATGGCTACACCTTC. Translating it yields CASSLLEGYGYTF.